These 15 T cell receptor beta chains share one sample of origin, sequenced in a study of blood T cell repertoires in COVID-19. The method was immunoSEQ multiplex PCR; TCRdb's version includes in-frame clones alone and lacks a portion of them. The repertoire holds approximately 60,000 clones, with around three quarters as singletons. The sample was peripheral blood. The receptors derive from a human donor in a cohort sampled during active COVID-19.

The chain uses TRBV5-5 and TRBJ1-1; possible D gene TRBD1, 5 bases. V lost 6 bases and J 4 bases, leaving 19 bases between the germline ends. CDR1 is SGHKS, CDR2 YYEKEE, per germline (reference sequence). The CDR3 has 15 amino acids. For the CDR3, the DNA is TGTGCCAGCATACCCCTTCCCAGGGCGCCCACTGAAGCTTTCTTT. Translation: CASIPLPRAPTEAFF.

The rearrangement uses TRBV6-4 and TRBJ2-1; 12 bases agree with TRBD2. Trimming cost V 5 bases and J 9 bases; bases outside gene matches: 8. The CDR3 is made up of 15 amino acids. CDR1 and CDR2 (germline): MRHNA, SNTAGT. CDR3 loop: CASSTSGGPTSEQFF. As DNA, the CDR3 is TGTGCCAGCAGTACTAGCGGGGGGCCCACTTCTGAGCAGTTCTTC.

The genes are TRBV7-9 and TRBJ2-3; 7 bases agree with TRBD2. Trimming at V came to 5 bases and at J to 13 bases, leaving 15 bases not matched to a gene. Germline-derived CDR1 and CDR2 are SEHNR and FQNEAQ (reference sequence). The CDR3 covers 14 residues. CDR3 DNA sequence: TGTGCCAGCAGCATATCCGGGACTACCCTTAGAAAGTATTTT. Translation gives CASSISGTTLRKYF.

This clone appeared a single time. This chain links TRBV3-1 (or the pseudogene TRBV3-2) with TRBJ2-5, with a tentative D call TRBD1 (5 bases). Trimming stripped 1 base from V and 6 bases from J, with 21 bases between. The CDR3 covers 17 residues. Germline V gene data show CDR1 as LGHDT and CDR2 as YNNKEL (reference sequence). This chain's CDR3 is CASSQVPPPATVQTQYF. In nucleotides, the CDR3 is TGTGCCAGCAGCCAAGTCCCCCCTCCTGCGACAGTGCAGACCCAGTACTTC.

V gene TRBV6-5 combines with J gene TRBJ1-6; D is perhaps TRBD1 (6 bases). Germline V gives CDR1 MNHEY, CDR2 SVGAGI. This CDR3 has 13 residues. Deletions cut 6 bases from V and 5 bases from J, with 8 bases between. CDR3: CASSGQHNSPLHF. As DNA, the CDR3 is TGTGCCAGCAGCGGACAGCATAATTCACCCCTCCACTTT.

This sequence joins TRBV7-9 and TRBJ2-2, with TRBD1 matching 9 bases. The CDR3 has 13 amino acids. The V segment lost 8 bases and the J segment 7 bases; nucleotides outside the gene matches: 5. Germline lookup yields CDR1 SEHNR and CDR2 FQNEAQ (reference sequence). The CDR3 nucleotides read TGTGCCAGCGGGACAGGGTTCCTCGGGGAGCTGTTTTTT. Translated, it gives CASGTGFLGELFF.

The rearrangement uses TRBV12-3 or TRBV12-4 and TRBJ1-2; 7 nucleotides line up with TRBD1. The V gene end was trimmed by 2 bases and the J gene end by 8 bases; junction bases not matched to a gene: 2. CDR3 length equals 12 residues. The CDR3 protein is CASSLKGAGYTF. The CDR3 nucleotides read TGTGCCAGCAGTTTAAAGGGGGCGGGCTACACCTTC.

This chain links TRBV12-5 with TRBJ2-1; TRBD2 agrees at 7 bases. The CDR3 consists of 18 residues. V lost 3 bases, J lost 6 bases, and 17 bases stayed unmatched. From germline, CDR1 is LGHNT and CDR2 FRNRAP. The CDR3 DNA is TGTGCTAGTGGTTTCCCTGATTGGCTAGCGGTTTCCCCCAATGAGCAGTTCTTC. Translation: CASGFPDWLAVSPNEQFF.

The chain joins TRBV4-2 to TRBJ2-3; TRBD2 matches at 10 bases. V was clipped by 4 bases and J by 2 bases; unmatched bases: 3. The germline V gene encodes CDR1 LGHNA and CDR2 YNFKEQ. The CDR3 is 15 residues long. The CDR3 spells CASSLSGGTTDTQYF. CDR3 DNA sequence: TGTGCCAGCAGCCTTAGCGGGGGGACCACAGATACGCAGTATTTT.

J is TRBJ2-7 and V is TRBV6-6; TRBD1 is a possible D gene (6 bases). The CDR3 contains 13 residues. With 6 bases removed from V and 2 bases from J, the gap between germline ends came to 11 bases. Germline assignment: CDR1 MNHNY and CDR2 SVGAGI (reference sequence). CDR3 sequence (DNA): TGTGCCAGCAGCAGGGGCCCACCCTACGAGCAGTACTTC. This codes for CASSRGPPYEQYF.

V usage is TRBV29-1 and J usage is TRBJ2-5, with 8 bases aligning to TRBD2. V lost 8 bases, J lost 5 bases, and 10 bases stayed unmatched. The CDR3 sequence is 13 residues long. The germline gives CDR1 SQVTM, CDR2 ANQGSEA. The DNA for the CDR3 is TGCAGCACAACACGGGGGGGCGGGGAGACCCAGTACTTC. This translates into CSTTRGGGETQYF.

The chain is built from TRBV5-6 and TRBJ2-5; 10 positions match TRBD1. V dropped 2 bases and J dropped 3; count of bases not matched to a gene: 4. Germline values: CDR1 SGHDT, CDR2 YYEEEE. CDR3 length: 15 residues. The CDR3 DNA reads TGTGCCAGCAGCTTACCCGGACAGGGGGAAGAGACCCAGTACTTC. This translates into CASSLPGQGEETQYF. The full variable domain, in which reference TRBV5-6 and TRBJ2-5 provide the parts outside the CDR3, is DAGVTQSPTHLIKTRGQQVTLRCSPKSGHDTVSWYQQALGQGPQFIFQYYEEEERQRGNFPDRFSGHQFPNYSSELNVNALLLGDSALYLCASSLPGQGEETQYFGPGTRLLVL.

The V call is TRBV15, the J call TRBJ2-6, with 7 positions matching TRBD2. CDR1 and CDR2 (germline): LNHNV, YYDKDF (reference sequence). The CDR3 length is 18 residues. Unmatched junction bases numbered 5, after V lost 0 bases and J lost 0 bases. This chain's CDR3 is CATSRDLGGSSGANVLTF. The CDR3 bases are TGTGCCACCAGCAGAGATCTGGGGGGGAGCTCTGGGGCCAACGTCCTGACTTTC.

The chain combines TRBV18 with TRBJ1-5; TRBD1 aligns across 7 bases. The germline V gene encodes CDR1 KGHSH and CDR2 LQKENI. There are 14 residues in the CDR3. With V trimmed by 6 bases and J by 1 base, 3 bases remained unmatched. CDR3 in DNA: TGTGCCAGCTCCGAACAGGGGAGCAATCAGCCCCAGCATTTT. Translated, it gives CASSEQGSNQPQHF.

The rearrangement links TRBV2 to TRBJ2-2; the D gene is possibly TRBD1 (6 bases). Germline CDR1 SNHLY, CDR2 FYNNEI. CDR3 size: 16 residues. The ends were cut back, 6 bases at V and 3 bases at J, with 17 bases in the middle. CDR3 nucleotide sequence: TGTGCCAGCAGGAGTAGGGCAGGGGCTTACACCGGGGAGCTGTTTTTT. This gives the protein CASRSRAGAYTGELFF.